Given below is one T cell receptor beta chain in context. The antigen is unknown. This record belongs to a study of a mutant IDH1 vaccine in newly diagnosed glioma. The time point is: week 23, last vaccination. Each dose delivered 300 ug of mutant IDH1 20-mer peptide subcutaneously with imiquimod. The repertoire was sequenced with immunoSEQ multiplex PCR; TCRdb's copy has only in-frame clones and lacks some. Found here are tens of thousands of clones, around 81% of them singletons; the top ten hold around 6.5%. Germline loops: CDR1 MNHNS, CDR2 SASEGT. The CDR3 has 12 residues. Trimming shortened V by 10 bases and J by 8 bases, and 15 bases separated the two germline ends.

This material consisted of PBMCs, taken from a glioma patient whose treatment included an IDH1 peptide vaccine. The chain uses TRBV6-1 and TRBJ1-3, with unresolved D. This clonotype originated in a woman between 40 and 55 years old with glioma. Some clones in this sample may be carry-over from other donors' samples. CDR3: CATTENGDTIYF. The CDR3 nucleotides read TGTGCCACCACCGAAAACGGGGACACCATATATTTT.